This entry describes one T cell receptor beta chain. The antigen is undetermined. The treatment: roughly nine-day PBMC culture with coronavirus spike peptide pools or control peptides (ViraFEST assay). The sample is drawn from a study of vaccination and CD4 T cells after COVID-19. Sequencing of DNA taken from cultured CD4+ T cells relied on the Oncomine TCR Beta short-read assay. A single record per CDR3 protein comes from TCRdb applying MiXCR to the PCR reads. The sample yields roughly 17,000 distinct CDR3 sequences, about 55% seen once. What was sequenced was CD4+ T cells from blood, cultured in vitro. The clonotype comes from a human donor who had recovered from COVID-19.

CDR3 residues: CASSLEGAATEAFF. Written as DNA, the CDR3 is TGTGCCAGCAGTTTGGAGGGGGCGGCCACTGAAGCTTTCTTT. The chain links TRBV12-3 or TRBV12-4 to TRBJ1-1; TRBD1 matches at 7 bases. The CDR3 runs 14 residues. The trim removed 3 bases at V and 4 bases at J, leaving 5 bases unmatched.